This T cell receptor beta chain was recovered during a study of control samples from healthy donors and cancer patients. This CDR3 contains 15 residues. Per the germline V gene, CDR1 is MDHEN and CDR2 is SYDVKM. The V gene lost 6 bases and the J gene lost 4 bases, with 16 bases spanning the gap. Method: immunoSEQ multiplex PCR; TCRdb's copy keeps in-frame clones and lacks some. The table records over 85,000 clones, roughly 89% of them present only once. Sequenced: PBMCs. This sequence joins TRBV28 and TRBJ2-4; D tentatively fits TRBD1 or TRBD2 (5 bases each). This clonotype was obtained from a woman in her 50s with colorectal cancer. CDR3 residues: CASSPLQGTKNIQYF. The CDR3 region has the DNA TGTGCCAGCAGCCCTCTCCAAGGGACGAAAAACATTCAGTACTTC.